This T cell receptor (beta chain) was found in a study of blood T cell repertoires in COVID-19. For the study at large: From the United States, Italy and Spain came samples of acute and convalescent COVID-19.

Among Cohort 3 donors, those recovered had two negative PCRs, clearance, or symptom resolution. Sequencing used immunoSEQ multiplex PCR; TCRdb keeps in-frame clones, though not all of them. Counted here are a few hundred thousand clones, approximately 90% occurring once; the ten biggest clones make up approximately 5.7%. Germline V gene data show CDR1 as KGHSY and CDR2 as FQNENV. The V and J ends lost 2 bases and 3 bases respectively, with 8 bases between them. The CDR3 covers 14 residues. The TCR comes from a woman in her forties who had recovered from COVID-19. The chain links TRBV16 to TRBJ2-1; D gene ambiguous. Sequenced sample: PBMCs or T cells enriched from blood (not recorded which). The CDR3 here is CASSQGLYYNEQFF. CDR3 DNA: TGTGCCAGCAGCCAAGGGCTGTACTACAATGAGCAGTTCTTC.